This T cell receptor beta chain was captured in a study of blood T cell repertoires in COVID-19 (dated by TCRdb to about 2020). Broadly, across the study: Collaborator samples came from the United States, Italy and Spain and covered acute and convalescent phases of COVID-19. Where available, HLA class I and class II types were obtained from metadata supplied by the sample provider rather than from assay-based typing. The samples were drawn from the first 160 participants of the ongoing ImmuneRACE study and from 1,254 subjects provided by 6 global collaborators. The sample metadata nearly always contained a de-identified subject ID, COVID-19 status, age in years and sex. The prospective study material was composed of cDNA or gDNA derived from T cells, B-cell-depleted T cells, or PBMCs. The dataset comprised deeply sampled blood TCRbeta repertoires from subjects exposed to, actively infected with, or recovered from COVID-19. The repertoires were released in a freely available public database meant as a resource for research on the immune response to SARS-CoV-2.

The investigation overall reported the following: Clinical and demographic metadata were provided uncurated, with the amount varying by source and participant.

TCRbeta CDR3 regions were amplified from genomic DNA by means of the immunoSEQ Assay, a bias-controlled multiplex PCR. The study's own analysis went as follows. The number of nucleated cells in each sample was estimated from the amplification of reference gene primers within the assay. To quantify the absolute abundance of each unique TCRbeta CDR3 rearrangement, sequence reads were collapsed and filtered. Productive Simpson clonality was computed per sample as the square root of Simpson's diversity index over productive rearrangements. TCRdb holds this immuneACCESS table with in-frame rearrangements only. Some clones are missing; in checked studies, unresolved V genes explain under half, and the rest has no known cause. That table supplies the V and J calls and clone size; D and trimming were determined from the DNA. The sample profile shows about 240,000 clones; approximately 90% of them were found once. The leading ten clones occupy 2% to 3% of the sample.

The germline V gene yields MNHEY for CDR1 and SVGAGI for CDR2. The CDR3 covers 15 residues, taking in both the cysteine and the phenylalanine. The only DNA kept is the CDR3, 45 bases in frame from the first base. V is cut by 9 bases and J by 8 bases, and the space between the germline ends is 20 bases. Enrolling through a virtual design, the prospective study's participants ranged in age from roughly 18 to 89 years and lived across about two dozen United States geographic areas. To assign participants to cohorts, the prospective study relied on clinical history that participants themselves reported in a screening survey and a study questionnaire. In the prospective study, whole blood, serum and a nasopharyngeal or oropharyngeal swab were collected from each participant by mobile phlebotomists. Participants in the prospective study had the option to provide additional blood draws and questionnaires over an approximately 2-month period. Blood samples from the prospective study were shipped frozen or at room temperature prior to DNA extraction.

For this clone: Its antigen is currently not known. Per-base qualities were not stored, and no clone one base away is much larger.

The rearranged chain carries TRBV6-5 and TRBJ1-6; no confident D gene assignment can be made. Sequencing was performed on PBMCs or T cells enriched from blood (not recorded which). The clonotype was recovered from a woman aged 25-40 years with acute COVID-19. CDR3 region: CASSPIRTQDSPLHF. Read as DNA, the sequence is TGTGCCAGTAGCCCCATCCGAACCCAAGATTCACCCCTCCACTTT.